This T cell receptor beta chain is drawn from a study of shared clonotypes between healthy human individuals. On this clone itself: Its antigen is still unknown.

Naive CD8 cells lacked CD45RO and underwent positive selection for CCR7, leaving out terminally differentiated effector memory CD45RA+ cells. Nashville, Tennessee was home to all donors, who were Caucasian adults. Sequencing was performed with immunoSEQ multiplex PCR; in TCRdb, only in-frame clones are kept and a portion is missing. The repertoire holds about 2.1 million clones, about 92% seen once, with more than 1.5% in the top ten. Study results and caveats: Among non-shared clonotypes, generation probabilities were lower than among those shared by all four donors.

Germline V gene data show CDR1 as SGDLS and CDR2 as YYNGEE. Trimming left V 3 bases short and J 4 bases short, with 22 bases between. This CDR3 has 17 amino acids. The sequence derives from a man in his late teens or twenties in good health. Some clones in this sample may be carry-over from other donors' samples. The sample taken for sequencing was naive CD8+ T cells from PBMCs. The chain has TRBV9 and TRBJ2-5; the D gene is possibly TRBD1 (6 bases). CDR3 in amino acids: CASSAGHRDGKGETQYF. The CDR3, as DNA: TGTGCCAGCAGCGCCGGACACAGGGACGGAAAAGGAGAGACCCAGTACTTC.